The 22 T cell receptor beta chains given below trace back to one sample, sequenced in a study of blood T cell repertoires in COVID-19. Clones were sequenced by immunoSEQ multiplex PCR, and TCRdb holds only the in-frame ones, with some missing. The table shows approximately 200,000 clones, with 82% occurring only once. Sequencing was performed on PBMCs or T cells enriched from blood (not recorded which). The origin of the receptors is a man aged 35-49 years who had recovered from COVID-19.

This clone is a singleton in its sample. V and J are TRBV30 and TRBJ2-1, with D maybe TRBD2 (5 bases). Germline V CDR1 and CDR2: GTSNPN, SVGIG (reference sequence). The CDR3 contains 15 residues. The ends were cut back, 3 bases at V and 8 bases at J, with 20 bases in the middle. This CDR3 is CAWSRQFGSKDEQFF. CDR3 coding DNA: TGTGCCTGGAGCCGACAATTTGGGAGTAAGGATGAGCAGTTCTTC.

CDR3 amino acids: CAWRRRGSFTDTQYF. CDR3 DNA sequence: TGTGCCTGGAGGAGGCGCGGGTCCTTCACAGATACGCAGTATTTT. The J gene is TRBJ2-3, the V gene TRBV30; maybe TRBD2 (5 bases). The length of the CDR3 is 15 residues. The ends were cut back, 3 bases at V and 2 bases at J, with 15 bases in the middle. Germline values: CDR1 GTSNPN, CDR2 SVGIG (reference sequence).

This sequence joins TRBV14 and TRBJ2-2; D call uncertain. The CDR3 runs 13 residues. Trimming stripped 4 bases from V and 7 bases from J, with 10 bases between. Germline V lookup: CDR1 SGHDN, CDR2 FVKESK. The CDR3 reads CASSPRLVGELFF. CDR3 in DNA: TGTGCCAGCAGCCCTAGATTGGTCGGGGAGCTGTTTTTT.

The chain carries TRBV7-9 and TRBJ1-1; maybe TRBD1 (6 bases). V shed 3 bases and J shed 4 bases, with 9 bases lying between them. CDR1 and CDR2 from the germline V gene are SEHNR and FQNEAQ (reference sequence). The CDR3 is made up of 13 amino acids. CDR3 coding DNA: TGTGCCAGCAGCTTCGGGGGGCCCACTGAAGCTTTCTTT. Protein: CASSFGGPTEAFF. Looking up the rest from reference TRBV7-9 and TRBJ1-1 gives the full variable domain: DTGVSQNPRHKITKRGQNVTFRCDPISEHNRLYWYRQTLGQGPEFLTYFQNEAQLEKSRLLSDRFSAERPKGSFSTLEIQRTEQGDSAMYLCASSFGGPTEAFFGQGTRLTVV.

As to this clone: This sample includes further DNA sequences coding for the same CDR3. The chain uses TRBV28 and TRBJ1-5, with a weak D call TRBD1 (5 bases). Per the germline V gene, CDR1 is MDHEN and CDR2 is SYDVKM. The CDR3 length is 14 residues. Trimming shortened V by 3 bases and J by 4 bases, and 10 bases separated the two germline ends. CDR3 loop: CASSLEGRNQPQHF. Here the CDR3 DNA reads TGTGCCAGCAGTTTGGAGGGACGGAATCAGCCCCAGCATTTT.

The chain combines TRBV28 with TRBJ1-5, with TRBD1 matching 7 bases. J was trimmed by 1 base and V by 1 base; bases with no gene match: 13. The CDR3 totals 19 residues. CDR1 and CDR2 from the germline V gene are MDHEN and SYDVKM. Written as DNA, the CDR3 is TGTGCCAGCAGTTTATTGAACAGGGGACGTTACACGAGCAATCAGCCCCAGCATTTT. It specifies CASSLLNRGRYTSNQPQHF.

This clone was recorded once. The V gene is TRBV28, the J gene TRBJ2-7; 9 nucleotides match TRBD1. Germline values: CDR1 MDHEN, CDR2 SYDVKM. V gave up 5 bases and J gave up 4 bases; unmatched junction bases: 12. The CDR3 runs to 16 residues. The CDR3 reads CASSKAPGTGTYEQYV. The CDR3 region has the DNA TGTGCCAGCAGTAAGGCCCCCGGGACAGGGACGTACGAGCAGTACGTC.

The genes are TRBV9 and TRBJ1-1; tentative D call: TRBD1 (6 bases). V was shortened by 3 bases and J by 5 bases, with 20 bases between the two germline ends. This CDR3 has 16 residues. Germline V gene lookup returns CDR1 SGDLS and CDR2 YYNGEE. The CDR3 loop reads CASSDFQGTLGTEAFF. Written as DNA, the CDR3 is TGTGCCAGCAGCGACTTCCAGGGGACCTTGGGGACTGAAGCTTTCTTT. The full variable domain, rest sourced from reference TRBV9 and TRBJ1-1, is DSGVTQTPKHLITATGQRVTLRCSPRSGDLSVYWYQQSLDQGLQFLIQYYNGEERAKGNILERFSAQQFPDLHSELNLSSLELGDSALYFCASSDFQGTLGTEAFFGQGTRLTVV.

The CDR3 protein is CASSLQYNQPQHF. The CDR3 DNA follows: TGTGCCAGCAGTTTACAGTACAATCAGCCCCAGCATTTT. The rearrangement uses TRBV27 and TRBJ1-5; no firm D call. CDR1 and CDR2 from the germline V gene are MNHEY and SMNVEV (reference sequence). The V end lost 2 bases, the J end lost 3 bases, and 5 bases lay between the germline ends. The length of the CDR3 is 13 residues.

The V gene is TRBV6-2 or TRBV6-3, the J gene TRBJ2-7; the D is unclear. The CDR3 loop spans 14 amino acids. Looked up from germline, CDR1 is MNHEY and CDR2 is SVGEGT. Trimming left V 3 bases short and J 0 bases short, with 9 bases between. CDR3 region: CASSYPTLSYEQYV. CDR3 sequence (DNA): TGTGCCAGCAGTTATCCTACCCTCTCCTACGAGCAGTACGTC.

The chain is built from TRBV29-1 and TRBJ2-1, with a tentative D call TRBD1 (7 bases). This CDR3 region has 13 residues. Germline CDR1 SQVTM, CDR2 ANQGSEA. The germline V and J ends were trimmed by 0 bases and 8 bases, with 11 bases remaining between them. The CDR3 reads CSVEEDRRDEQFF. The CDR3 coding sequence is TGCAGCGTTGAAGAGGACAGGAGGGATGAGCAGTTCTTC.

The chain links TRBV5-4 to TRBJ2-5; TRBD1 is a possible D gene (6 bases). The CDR3 sequence is 13 residues long. CDR1 SGHNT and CDR2 YYREEE come from the germline V gene (reference sequence). CDR3 bases: TGTGTTACGGCCAGGGGATTCCAAGAGACCCAGTACTTC. Translating it yields CVTARGFQETQYF.

This chain uses TRBV28 with TRBJ1-5; D may be TRBD1 (5 bases). The CDR3 extends over 13 amino acids. Germline V gene data show CDR1 as MDHEN and CDR2 as SYDVKM. V was cut by 2 bases and J by 6 bases, with 8 bases left in between. CDR3 sequence (DNA): TGTGCCAGCAGTTTAGGAGGGACTCAGCCCCAGCATTTT. The encoded protein is CASSLGGTQPQHF.

This sequence joins TRBV9 and TRBJ2-1; D is undetermined. The CDR3 contains 17 residues. CDR1 and CDR2 (germline): SGDLS, YYNGEE. Trimming left V 1 base short and J 7 bases short, with 21 bases between. The CDR3 nucleotides read TGTGCCAGCAGCGTATCTACACTTTCCAGTAGCTCGAATGAGCAGTTCTTC. This translates into CASSVSTLSSSSNEQFF.

In its sample, this clone was seen once. The chain has TRBV7-2 and TRBJ2-1, with 10 bases fitting TRBD2. This CDR3 spans 16 amino acids. CDR1 is SGHTA and CDR2 is FQGNSA in the germline V gene. V shed 5 bases and J 0 bases; nucleotides not matched to a gene: 4. In DNA form, the CDR3 reads TGTGCCAGCAGCACTTCTAGCGGGGGCTCCTACAATGAGCAGTTCTTC. Residues: CASSTSSGGSYNEQFF.

The chain employs TRBV7-7 and TRBJ2-2; D is unresolved. Trimming removed 0 bases at V and 4 bases at J, with 9 bases between. The CDR3 spans 15 residues. Germline values: CDR1 SSHAT, CDR2 FNYEAQ (reference sequence). CDR3 amino acids: CASSLAGVSTGELFF. The CDR3 DNA follows: TGTGCCAGCAGCTTAGCAGGAGTATCCACCGGGGAGCTGTTTTTT.

The chain combines TRBV25-1 with TRBJ1-1; no firm D call. The CDR3 has 14 amino acids. Germline V lookup: CDR1 MGHDK, CDR2 SYGVNS. V lost 2 bases and J lost 1, with 8 bases in between. The CDR3: CASSERTSNTEAFF. In nucleotides, the CDR3 is TGTGCCAGCAGTGAACGAACATCGAACACTGAAGCTTTCTTT.

This clone was seen a few times. The chain has TRBV9 and TRBJ1-5, with TRBD1 as a possible D gene (5 bases). Trimming took off 2 bases at V and 7 bases at J, with 13 bases between the two ends. Germline loops: CDR1 SGDLS, CDR2 YYNGEE. This CDR3 spans 14 amino acids. The CDR3 nucleotides read TGTGCCAGCAGCGTCAAAGACAGAGGACAGCCCCAGCATTTT. It encodes CASSVKDRGQPQHF.

The chain links TRBV6-4 to TRBJ2-5; 7 nucleotides line up with TRBD1. V lost 6 bases and J lost 4; bases outside the gene matches: 8. Germline V CDR1 and CDR2: MRHNA, SNTAGT. CDR3 length: 14 amino acids. CDR3 residues: CASSPQGMGETQYF. In DNA, the CDR3 is TGTGCCAGCAGCCCACAGGGGATGGGAGAGACCCAGTACTTC.

This clone has just one count. The junction differs from germline at one of its ends, possibly a read error. This chain connects TRBV18 to TRBJ1-4, with TRBD1 identical over 7 bases. This CDR3 has 14 residues. Germline V gene sequence: CDR1 KGHSH, CDR2 LQKENI. In nucleotides, the CDR3 is TGTGCCAGCTCTAACACTGCCGACAGGGTCCACGAGGTTTTT. The encoded protein is CASSNTADRVHEVF.

The V gene is TRBV7-9, the J gene TRBJ1-2, with 8 bases lining up with TRBD1. The junction had 7 bases not matched to a gene; V was cut back by 5 bases and J by 8 bases. The CDR3 spans 13 residues. The V gene's germline CDR1 is SEHNR and CDR2 FQNEAQ (reference sequence). Here the CDR3 reads CASSPQGARGYTF. CDR3 coding DNA: TGTGCCAGCAGCCCCCAGGGGGCGCGAGGCTACACCTTC.

CDR3 bases: TGCGCCAGCAGCTTGGACAGGGGGCCACACTATGGCTACACCTTC. Translated: CASSLDRGPHYGYTF. The chain couples TRBV5-1 to TRBJ1-2; 9 bases are shared with TRBD1. Germline CDR1 SGHRS, CDR2 YFSETQ. The CDR3 totals 15 residues. V shed 0 bases and J 3 bases; nucleotides not matched to a gene: 3.